Shown below are 15 T cell receptor beta chains from a single sample sequenced in a study of blood T cells in healthy people across ages. Together with a sample-barcoded 5' primer, a J-beta primer mix was included in a second PCR lasting roughly 6 to 12 cycles. TCRdb fed the 5' RACE reads into MiXCR, producing one record per CDR3 protein. The sample includes about 2 million distinct CDR3 sequences, roughly 50% seen only once; the top ten take roughly 2.1%. Sequencing input: blood. These receptor sequences come from a woman between 40 and 50 years old in good health.

This chain joins TRBV7-2 and TRBJ2-1; D is uncertain. Trimming stripped 4 bases from V and 9 bases from J, with 13 bases between. CDR3 length equals 13 residues. CDR1 SGHTA and CDR2 FQGNSA come from the germline V gene. This CDR3 reads CASSWNSVTEQFF. CDR3 DNA sequence: TGTGCCAGCAGCTGGAACTCAGTCACTGAGCAGTTCTTC.

This chain uses TRBV7-2 with TRBJ2-1; 12 bases are shared with TRBD1. The CDR3 is 19 amino acids. Germline CDR1 is SGHTA and CDR2 is FQGNSA. V gave up 2 bases and J gave up 1 base; unmatched junction bases: 9. The CDR3 sequence is CASSLMGGQGALSYNEQFF. CDR3 bases: TGTGCCAGCAGCTTAATGGGGGGACAGGGGGCGCTTTCCTACAATGAGCAGTTCTTC.

Notes on this clonotype: The germline gene is not matched at one end of the junction; a read error may be the cause. The chain has TRBV27 and TRBJ2-1, with 8 bases aligning to TRBD2. CDR3 length: 15 amino acids. From germline, CDR1 is MNHEY and CDR2 SMNVEV (reference sequence). CDR3 sequence reads: CASGLSGASHNEQFF. The CDR3 DNA follows: TGTGCCAGCGGCCTTAGCGGGGCCTCCCACAATGAGCAGTTCTTC.

V gene TRBV28 combines with J gene TRBJ2-3, with 7 bases matching TRBD2. The J segment lost 0 bases and the V segment lost 4 bases, leaving 4 bases of the junction unmatched. Germline CDR1 is MDHEN and CDR2 is SYDVKM. The CDR3 is 15 amino acids. The CDR3 region has the DNA TGTGCCAGCAGTTCTGGACTAGAGAGCACAGATACGCAGTATTTT. It specifies CASSSGLESTDTQYF.

This chain uses TRBV20-1 with TRBJ2-1; D gene ambiguous. Germline loops: CDR1 DFQATT, CDR2 SNEGSKA (reference sequence). The CDR3 extends over 13 amino acids. Trimming took 3 bases from V and 5 from J, leaving 11 bases between them. The CDR3 sequence: CSARKPIHNEQFF. In nucleotides, the CDR3 is TGCAGTGCTAGGAAACCGATCCACAATGAGCAGTTCTTC.

This sequence joins TRBV28 and TRBJ2-1; 15 bases agree with TRBD2. This CDR3 is 17 amino acids long. Trimming cost V 4 bases and J 6 bases; bases outside gene matches: 7. The germline V gene has CDR1 MDHEN and CDR2 SYDVKM. CDR3 in amino acids: CASSSIRTSGGVNEQFF. CDR3 nucleotide sequence: TGTGCCAGCAGTTCAATTCGGACTAGCGGGGGGGTCAATGAGCAGTTCTTC.

V is TRBV28 and J is TRBJ1-2; D perhaps matches TRBD1 (6 bases). The germline V and J ends were trimmed by 3 bases and 0 bases, with 11 bases remaining between them. This CDR3 spans 15 amino acids. Germline loops: CDR1 MDHEN, CDR2 SYDVKM. The CDR3 loop is CASSFVDRSNYGYTF. DNA for the CDR3: TGTGCCAGCAGTTTCGTGGACAGATCTAACTATGGCTACACCTTC.

V gene TRBV28 combines with J gene TRBJ2-1; D is perhaps TRBD1 or TRBD2 (5 bases each). The V and J ends lost 4 bases and 10 bases respectively, with 8 bases between them. The length of the CDR3 is 11 residues. Germline assignment: CDR1 MDHEN and CDR2 SYDVKM. The DNA of the CDR3 is TGTGCCAGCAGTTGGGACGGGGAGCAGTTCTTC. This codes for CASSWDGEQFF. Full variable domain (missing parts from reference TRBV28 and TRBJ2-1): DVKVTQSSRYLVKRTGEKVFLECVQDMDHENMFWYRQDPGLGLRLIYFSYDVKMKEKGDIPEGYSVSREKKERFSLILESASTNQTSMYLCASSWDGEQFFGPGTRLTVL.

J is TRBJ1-2 and V is TRBV5-6; 8 bases are a match to TRBD1. Germline CDR1 and CDR2: SGHDT and YYEEEE. This CDR3 region has 16 residues. Unmatched junction bases numbered 15, after V lost 4 bases and J lost 7 bases. CDR3 sequence (DNA): TGTGCCAGCAGCCCCTATCGGACAGGGAGCTTACTTGGCTACACCTTC. This translates into CASSPYRTGSLLGYTF.

V gene TRBV4-1 combines with J gene TRBJ2-1, with 8 nucleotides matching TRBD2. The CDR3 is made up of 18 amino acids. V lost 0 bases to trimming and J lost 3 bases; unmatched junction nucleotides: 10. Germline values: CDR1 MGHRA, CDR2 YSYEKL. This CDR3 reads CASSQDGGLVGGYNEQFF. Written as DNA, the CDR3 is TGCGCCAGCAGCCAAGATGGGGGACTAGTGGGGGGCTACAATGAGCAGTTCTTC.

V and J are TRBV5-1 and TRBJ2-4; D possibly corresponds to TRBD1 (6 bases). The V and J ends lost 7 bases and 3 bases respectively, with 20 bases between them. CDR1 is SGHRS, CDR2 YFSETQ, per germline. The length of the CDR3 is 16 residues. CDR3 residues: CASAQVRGEGKNIQYF. The CDR3 DNA sequence: TGCGCCAGCGCTCAGGTCAGGGGAGAGGGCAAAAACATTCAGTACTTC.

The chain recombines TRBV28 with TRBJ1-5; no clear D gene. Deletions cut 5 bases from V and 2 bases from J, with 13 bases between. The CDR3 has 15 amino acids. Germline values: CDR1 MDHEN, CDR2 SYDVKM. In nucleotides, the CDR3 is TGTGCCAGCAGTACTCTCGGAAAGGGCAATCAGCCCCAGCATTTT. This encodes CASSTLGKGNQPQHF.

The V call is TRBV9, the J call TRBJ2-4; D is perhaps TRBD2 (6 bases). The J call could be wrong; TRBJ2-5 is a better fit for the DNA end. Germline CDR1 is SGDLS and CDR2 is YYNGEE. This CDR3 region has 15 residues. CDR3 nucleotides: TGTGCCAGCAGCGTAGGGGGGACTCCGCTGGAGACCCAGTACTTC. Its protein is CASSVGGTPLETQYF.

This clonotype showed up just a few times. This sequence joins TRBV6-5 and TRBJ2-3, with no clear D. The CDR3 extends over 17 amino acids. Germline lookup yields CDR1 MNHEY and CDR2 SVGAGI. The V end was cut by 0 bases, the J end by 3 bases, with 16 bases between. CDR3 loop: CASSYSDSADGTDTQYF. CDR3 in DNA: TGTGCCAGCAGTTACTCGGATAGTGCAGATGGAACAGATACGCAGTATTTT.

This clonotype was recorded a few times. The chain links TRBV11-2 to TRBJ2-3; 8 nucleotides align to TRBD2. The CDR3 length is 16 residues. J was trimmed by 0 bases and V by 1 base; bases with no gene match: 3. Germline loops: CDR1 SGHAT, CDR2 FQNNGV. The chain's CDR3 is CASSLASGPSTDTQYF. The CDR3 DNA reads TGTGCCAGCAGCTTAGCTAGCGGGCCTAGCACAGATACGCAGTATTTT.